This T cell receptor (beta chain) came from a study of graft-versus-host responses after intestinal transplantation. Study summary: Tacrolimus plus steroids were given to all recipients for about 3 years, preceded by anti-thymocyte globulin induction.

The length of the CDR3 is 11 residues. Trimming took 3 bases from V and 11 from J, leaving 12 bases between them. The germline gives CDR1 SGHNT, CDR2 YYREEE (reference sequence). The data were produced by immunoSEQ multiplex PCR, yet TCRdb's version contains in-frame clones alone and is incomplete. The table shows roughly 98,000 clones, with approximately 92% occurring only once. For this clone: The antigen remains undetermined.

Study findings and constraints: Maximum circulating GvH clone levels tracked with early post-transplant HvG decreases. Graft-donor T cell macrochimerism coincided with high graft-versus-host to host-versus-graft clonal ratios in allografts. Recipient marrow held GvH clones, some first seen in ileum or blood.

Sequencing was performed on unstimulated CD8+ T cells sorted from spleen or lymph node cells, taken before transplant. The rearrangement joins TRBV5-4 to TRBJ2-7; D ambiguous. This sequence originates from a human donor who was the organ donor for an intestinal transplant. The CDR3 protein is CASSYRVVKYF. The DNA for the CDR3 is TGTGCCAGCAGCTACCGGGTAGTAAAGTACTTC.